The rows below give T cell receptor beta chains drawn from one sample of a study of shared clonotypes between healthy human individuals. Libraries were prepared by immunoSEQ multiplex PCR; TCRdb keeps only in-frame clonotypes and omits some of them. There are millions of clones in the sample; roughly 94% occur only once, and 0.85% to 1.3% lies in the top ten. Source material: naive CD8+ T cells sorted from blood. The origin of the receptors is a man younger than 30 in good health. Each CDR3 is given with its conserved first and last residue. The order of the fields is J gene, D gene, clone size, V gene, CDR3 protein, CDR3 DNA. D genes are given only for firm matches. Clone size is stated in some rows and not others, as once, few, many or a class when expanded.

TRBJ1-4	.	once	TRBV30	CAWSTGGSNEKLFF	TGTGCCTGGAGTACGGGGGGCTCTAATGAAAAACTGTTTTTT
TRBJ2-5	TRBD2	.	TRBV28	CASSWLAGNQETQYF	TGTGCCAGCAGCTGGCTAGCGGGAAACCAAGAGACCCAGTACTTC
TRBJ1-3	.	once	TRBV2	CARLSGNTIYF	TGTGCCAGGCTGAGCGGAAACACCATATATTTT
TRBJ2-7	.	.	TRBV11-2	CASSFLGQTYEQYF	TGTGCCAGCAGCTTTTTGGGTCAGACCTACGAGCAGTACTTC
TRBJ2-3	TRBD2	few	TRBV19	CASEGLGADTQYF	TGTGCCAGTGAGGGACTAGGCGCAGATACGCAGTATTTT
TRBJ2-2	.	once	TRBV5-6	CASSFVVTGELFF	TGTGCCAGCAGCTTTGTGGTAACCGGGGAGCTGTTTTTT
TRBJ2-2	.	.	TRBV10-3	CAISESANTGELFF	TGTGCCATCAGTGAATCTGCGAACACCGGGGAGCTGTTTTTT
TRBJ2-7	.	.	TRBV20-1	CSASSGYEQYF	TGCAGTGCTAGCTCTGGCTACGAGCAGTACTTC
TRBJ1-2	TRBD1	.	TRBV27	CASSLGQGEGHGYTF	TGTGCCAGCAGTTTAGGACAGGGGGAAGGACATGGCTACACCTTC
TRBJ1-2	.	.	TRBV5-8	CASSLGTAYGYTF	TGTGCCAGCAGCTTGGGGACAGCCTATGGCTACACCTTC
TRBJ2-7	TRBD1	.	TRBV6-5	CASSSGQGRLDEQYF	TGTGCCAGCAGTTCCGGACAGGGTCGTTTGGACGAGCAGTACTTC
TRBJ2-1	.	.	TRBV27	CASSLLPINEQFF	TGTGCCAGCAGTTTATTACCCATAAATGAGCAGTTCTTC
TRBJ2-7	.	.	TRBV19	CASSIKGAAYEQYF	TGTGCCAGTAGTATTAAAGGGGCGGCCTACGAGCAGTACTTC
TRBJ1-2	TRBD1	.	TRBV30	CAWSEGGDYGYTF	TGTGCCTGGAGTGAAGGGGGCGACTATGGCTACACCTTC
TRBJ2-7	.	.	TRBV7-9	CASTNGDEQYF	TGTGCCAGCACCAATGGGGACGAGCAGTACTTC
TRBJ2-7	.	.	TRBV4-1	CASSQLVTISYEQYF	TGCGCCAGCAGCCAATTGGTGACTATCTCCTACGAGCAGTACTTC
TRBJ2-7	.	.	TRBV6-5	CASSDRATYEQYF	TGTGCCAGCTCCGACCGGGCAACCTACGAGCAGTACTTC
TRBJ2-7	TRBD2	.	TRBV7-9	CASSHPIGSSSGSTEQYF	TGTGCCAGCAGCCACCCAATTGGCAGTTCAAGCGGGAGTACCGAGCAGTACTTC
TRBJ1-2	.	.	TRBV6-1	CAIPGRTLAGYTF	TGTGCCATCCCTGGACGGACTTTAGCTGGCTACACCTTC
TRBJ2-1	TRBD2	.	TRBV14	CASSRSGLAGYNEQFF	TGTGCCAGCAGCCGATCGGGACTAGCGGGGTACAATGAGCAGTTCTTC
TRBJ2-5	.	.	TRBV5-1	CASSFDETQYF	TGCGCCAGCAGCTTCGACGAGACCCAGTACTTC
TRBJ1-2	.	once	TRBV7-9	CASSLGESGYTF	TGTGCCAGCAGCTTAGGGGAGTCTGGCTACACCTTC
TRBJ1-4	.	.	TRBV7-2	CASSSFDSTGTNEKLFF	TGTGCCAGCAGCTCCTTCGATTCAACAGGGACTAATGAAAAACTGTTTTTT
TRBJ2-3	.	.	TRBV4-2	CASSQDSQGADTQYF	TGTGCCAGCAGCCAAGATTCCCAAGGAGCAGATACGCAGTATTTT
TRBJ2-1	TRBD1	once	TRBV2	CASSQTPGQPNSYNEQFF	TGTGCCAGCAGTCAAACTCCGGGACAGCCGAACTCCTACAATGAGCAGTTCTTC
TRBJ2-3	.	.	TRBV29-1	CSVEQAAGPTDTQYF	TGCAGCGTTGAACAAGCGGCGGGACCGACAGATACGCAGTATTTT
TRBJ2-7	TRBD2	.	TRBV27	CASRLLAGRDEQYF	TGTGCCAGCAGATTACTAGCGGGGCGGGACGAGCAGTACTTC
TRBJ2-1	.	.	TRBV7-9	CASSSSLGVDDEQFF	TGTGCCAGCAGCTCATCACTAGGAGTCGACGATGAGCAGTTCTTC
TRBJ2-7	TRBD1	.	TRBV10-3	CAISPGQAYEQYF	TGTGCCATCAGTCCGGGACAGGCCTACGAGCAGTACTTC
TRBJ2-1	.	.	TRBV27	CASSFFGTEQFF	TGTGCCAGCAGTTTCTTCGGGACGGAGCAGTTCTTC
TRBJ1-3	.	.	TRBV11-2	CASSLDPNFRGNTIYF	TGTGCCAGCAGCTTAGATCCCAACTTCAGGGGAAACACCATATATTTT
TRBJ2-7	.	.	TRBV5-6	CASSSAPGDYEQYF	TGTGCCAGCAGCTCGGCCCCAGGGGACTACGAGCAGTACTTC
TRBJ2-3	.	.	TRBV29-1	CSVLGGAENTQYF	TGCAGCGTTCTAGGGGGGGCCGAAAATACGCAGTATTTT
TRBJ2-3	.	.	TRBV7-8	CASSPPVASTTDTQYF	TGTGCCAGCAGCCCGCCAGTGGCTAGCACCACAGATACGCAGTATTTT
TRBJ1-4	.	once	TRBV6-5	CASSYEGSTNEKLFF	TGTGCCAGCAGTTACGAAGGGTCAACTAATGAAAAACTGTTTTTT
TRBJ2-7	.	.	TRBV5-6	CASSFGPDPYEQYF	TGTGCCAGCAGCTTCGGGCCCGACCCCTACGAGCAGTACTTC
TRBJ2-5	.	.	TRBV5-4	CASSSGVQETQYF	TGTGCCAGCAGCTCGGGGGTACAAGAGACCCAGTACTTC
TRBJ2-1	TRBD2	once	TRBV2	CASSGASGFKSSYNEQFF	TGTGCCAGCAGTGGGGCTAGCGGATTTAAGAGCTCCTACAATGAGCAGTTCTTC
TRBJ1-4	.	.	TRBV6-5	CASSYSGPGEKLFF	TGTGCCAGCAGTTACTCTGGCCCGGGGGAAAAACTGTTTTTT
TRBJ2-7	.	.	TRBV5-6	CASSLALRYEQYF	TGTGCCAGCAGCTTGGCCCTCCGCTACGAGCAGTACTTC
TRBJ1-1	.	.	TRBV28	CASSFDLMNTEAFF	TGTGCCAGCAGTTTCGACCTTATGAACACTGAAGCTTTCTTT
TRBJ2-6	.	.	TRBV5-4	CASSIGHIVSGANVLTF	TGTGCCAGCAGCATAGGACACATAGTCTCTGGGGCCAACGTCCTGACTTTC
TRBJ2-7	.	.	TRBV10-2	CASSDAYEQYF	TGCGCCAGCAGTGATGCCTACGAGCAGTACTTC
TRBJ2-6	TRBD1	.	TRBV7-9	CASSPRQGIRSGANVLTF	TGTGCCAGCAGCCCCCGACAGGGGATAAGGTCTGGGGCCAACGTCCTGACTTTC
TRBJ2-2	TRBD1	.	TRBV6-5	CASSNTGASGELFF	TGTGCCAGCTCTAATACAGGGGCCTCCGGGGAGCTGTTTTTT
TRBJ1-1	.	few	TRBV4-3	CASSQGPRGTEAFF	TGCGCCAGCAGCCAAGGACCGAGGGGTACTGAAGCTTTCTTT
TRBJ1-1	.	.	TRBV6-5	CASNPHFMNTEAFF	TGTGCCAGCAATCCTCACTTCATGAACACTGAAGCTTTCTTT
TRBJ2-7	.	.	TRBV7-8	CASSLTGRSSYEQYF	TGTGCCAGCAGCCTAACGGGACGGAGCTCCTACGAGCAGTACTTC
TRBJ2-1	TRBD2	.	TRBV2	CASSLLAGGSNEQFF	TGTGCCAGCAGTTTACTAGCGGGGGGGAGCAATGAGCAGTTCTTC
TRBJ1-4	.	.	TRBV7-9	CATIWGGAGEKLFF	TGTGCCACCATATGGGGGGGCGCAGGGGAAAAACTGTTTTTT